These T cell receptor beta chains were read from a single sample in a study of cytomegalovirus exposure and HLA in healthy donors. Only in-frame clones appear in the TCRdb table, and some are missing; sequencing was by immunoSEQ multiplex PCR. The sample lists 180,000 or so clones; about nine tenths were seen once. Specimen: PBMCs. All receptors come from a man in his thirties or forties in good health and CMV-seropositive. Both conserved end residues are part of each CDR3. A D gene is named only where the DNA matches it firmly. Only some rows state a clone size, as once, few, many or a class for expanded clones.

J gene: TRBJ1-1
V gene: TRBV14
D gene: TRBD1
clone size: NA
CDR3 DNA: TGTGCCAGCAGCCGACAGGGGAGAACTGGGGGGAAAACTGAAGCTTTCTTT
CDR3 protein: CASSRQGRTGGKTEAFF

J gene: TRBJ2-1
V gene: TRBV13
D gene: TRBD1
clone size: few
CDR3 DNA: TGTGCCAGCAGCCTGGGACAGGGGCGTTACAATGAGCAGTTCTTC
CDR3 protein: CASSLGQGRYNEQFF

J gene: TRBJ2-7
V gene: TRBV7-9
D gene: NA
clone size: few
CDR3 DNA: TGTGCCACCACAAAGGGTGACTCCTACGAGCAGTACTTC
CDR3 protein: CATTKGDSYEQYF

J gene: TRBJ2-7
V gene: TRBV6-1
D gene: TRBD1
clone size: NA
CDR3 DNA: TGTGCCAGCAGTCTTGGACAGGGCCCCCACGAGCAGTACTTC
CDR3 protein: CASSLGQGPHEQYF

J gene: TRBJ2-3
V gene: TRBV7-3
D gene: NA
clone size: NA
CDR3 DNA: TGTGCCAGCAGCGGCGGGGCGGCAGATACGCAGTATTTT
CDR3 protein: CASSGGAADTQYF

J gene: TRBJ1-5
V gene: TRBV7-2
D gene: NA
clone size: NA
CDR3 DNA: TGTGCCAGCAGCTTCTCGGGGGGGCGCGATCAGCCCCAGCATTTT
CDR3 protein: CASSFSGGRDQPQHF

J gene: TRBJ2-7
V gene: TRBV2
D gene: TRBD2
clone size: NA
CDR3 DNA: TGTGCCAGCAGACCCTATACGGGGGGGGCAGACGAGCAGTACTTC
CDR3 protein: CASRPYTGGADEQYF

J gene: TRBJ1-2
V gene: TRBV2
D gene: NA
clone size: NA
CDR3 DNA: TGTGCCAGCAGTGGGTCAATGTCCTATGGCTACACCTTC
CDR3 protein: CASSGSMSYGYTF

J gene: TRBJ2-7
V gene: TRBV9
D gene: TRBD2
clone size: NA
CDR3 DNA: TGTGCCAGCAGCGCATACGGGACTAGCGGAGCCTACGAGCAGTACTTC
CDR3 protein: CASSAYGTSGAYEQYF

J gene: TRBJ1-2
V gene: TRBV5-6
D gene: NA
clone size: few
CDR3 DNA: TGTGCCAGCAGCTTGGCCGGGTATGGCTACACCTTC
CDR3 protein: CASSLAGYGYTF

J gene: TRBJ1-1
V gene: TRBV6-1
D gene: TRBD1
clone size: NA
CDR3 DNA: TGTGCCAGCAGTGGGGACAGGGGGAACACTGAAGCTTTCTTT
CDR3 protein: CASSGDRGNTEAFF

J gene: TRBJ2-7
V gene: TRBV4-1
D gene: NA
clone size: NA
CDR3 DNA: TGCGCCAGCAGCCACGCGGGACAGCCCCACGAGCAGTACTTC
CDR3 protein: CASSHAGQPHEQYF

J gene: TRBJ1-2
V gene: TRBV7-3
D gene: NA
clone size: few
CDR3 DNA: TGTGCCAGCAGCGACACAGCTAACTATGGCTACACCTTC
CDR3 protein: CASSDTANYGYTF

J gene: TRBJ1-1
V gene: TRBV13
D gene: NA
clone size: NA
CDR3 DNA: TGTGCCAGCAGCTTCTCAGCGTTAGAAGCTTTCTTT
CDR3 protein: CASSFSALEAFF

J gene: TRBJ2-2
V gene: TRBV2
D gene: NA
clone size: NA
CDR3 DNA: TGTGCCAGCAAAGGGAACTGGGCGACCGGGGAGCTGTTTTTT
CDR3 protein: CASKGNWATGELFF

J gene: TRBJ1-2
V gene: TRBV11-1
D gene: NA
clone size: once
CDR3 DNA: TGTGCCAGCAGTTTCCAGACAGACGATGGCTACACCTTC
CDR3 protein: CASSFQTDDGYTF

J gene: TRBJ2-2
V gene: TRBV5-4
D gene: NA
clone size: NA
CDR3 DNA: TGTGCCAGCAGCTTGGACAGCACCGGGGAGCTGTTTTTT
CDR3 protein: CASSLDSTGELFF

J gene: TRBJ2-7
V gene: TRBV15
D gene: NA
clone size: few
CDR3 DNA: TGTGCCACCAGCAGAGCGGCGGTGGGCGGGATCCACGAGCAGTACTTC
CDR3 protein: CATSRAAVGGIHEQYF

J gene: TRBJ1-1
V gene: TRBV18
D gene: NA
clone size: once
CDR3 DNA: TGTGCCAGCTCACCAGGGGACGGGTCGCCTGAAGCTTTCTTT
CDR3 protein: CASSPGDGSPEAFF

J gene: TRBJ1-1
V gene: TRBV5-1
D gene: NA
clone size: NA
CDR3 DNA: TGCGCCAGCAGCTTGGGGGTTATGAACACTGAAGCTTTCTTT
CDR3 protein: CASSLGVMNTEAFF

J gene: TRBJ2-5
V gene: TRBV6-5
D gene: TRBD1
clone size: NA
CDR3 DNA: TGTGCCAGCAGCTTTCAGGGGGTCCAAGAGACCCAGTACTTC
CDR3 protein: CASSFQGVQETQYF

J gene: TRBJ2-1
V gene: TRBV18
D gene: TRBD1
clone size: NA
CDR3 DNA: TGTGCCAGCTCACCACAGGGACAGGCTTACAATGAGCAGTTCTTC
CDR3 protein: CASSPQGQAYNEQFF

J gene: TRBJ2-7
V gene: TRBV7-2
D gene: TRBD2
clone size: NA
CDR3 DNA: TGTGCCAGCAGCTCGGGACTAACCAGCTCCTACGAGCAGTACTTC
CDR3 protein: CASSSGLTSSYEQYF

J gene: TRBJ2-7
V gene: TRBV19
D gene: TRBD2
clone size: NA
CDR3 DNA: TGTGCCAGTACCTACAACGGGGCTAGCGGGGCTTACGAGCAGTACTTC
CDR3 protein: CASTYNGASGAYEQYF

J gene: TRBJ2-7
V gene: TRBV29-1
D gene: TRBD1
clone size: NA
CDR3 DNA: TGCAGCGTCGGACAGGGGAAGGACGAGCAGTACTTC
CDR3 protein: CSVGQGKDEQYF

J gene: TRBJ2-3
V gene: TRBV5-1
D gene: TRBD2
clone size: NA
CDR3 DNA: TGCGCCAGCAGCTCCCTACGAGCGGGATTTGGCACAGATACGCAGTATTTT
CDR3 protein: CASSSLRAGFGTDTQYF

J gene: TRBJ2-5
V gene: TRBV9
D gene: TRBD2
clone size: NA
CDR3 DNA: TGTGCCAGCAGCGTAGTGGCTAGCGGGAGTGGGACCCAGTACTTC
CDR3 protein: CASSVVASGSGTQYF

J gene: TRBJ2-2
V gene: TRBV6-5
D gene: NA
clone size: NA
CDR3 DNA: TGTGCCAGCAGGCTAGTTTTCGCCGGGGAGCTGTTTTTT
CDR3 protein: CASRLVFAGELFF

J gene: TRBJ2-3
V gene: TRBV6-5
D gene: TRBD2
clone size: NA
CDR3 DNA: TGTGCCAGCAGTTCGAGGGCTAGCGGAAGAGATACGCAGTATTTT
CDR3 protein: CASSSRASGRDTQYF

J gene: TRBJ2-7
V gene: TRBV21-1
D gene: NA
clone size: NA
CDR3 DNA: TGTGCCAGCAGAAAAGGCAAAACCTGTACCTACGAGCAGTACTTC
CDR3 protein: CASRKGKTCTYEQYF

J gene: TRBJ2-7
V gene: TRBV27
D gene: NA
clone size: NA
CDR3 DNA: TGTGCCAGCAGTTTATCTGGCGGGGTATCCGAGCAGTACTTC
CDR3 protein: CASSLSGGVSEQYF

J gene: TRBJ1-2
V gene: TRBV7-9
D gene: TRBD1
clone size: NA
CDR3 DNA: TGTGCCAGCGGGGCAGGGGGAGCCTATGGCTACACCTTC
CDR3 protein: CASGAGGAYGYTF

J gene: TRBJ2-2
V gene: TRBV4-1
D gene: NA
clone size: once
CDR3 DNA: TGCGCCAGCAGCCAAGAGAGTGGGGTGATCACCGGGGAGCTGTTTTTT
CDR3 protein: CASSQESGVITGELFF

J gene: TRBJ2-7
V gene: TRBV11-2
D gene: TRBD1
clone size: NA
CDR3 DNA: TGTGCCAGCAGCTTAAGTGGGACAGGGTTCTCCTACGAGCAGTACTTC
CDR3 protein: CASSLSGTGFSYEQYF

J gene: TRBJ2-7
V gene: TRBV5-1
D gene: NA
clone size: NA
CDR3 DNA: TGCGCCAGCAGCTTGCTGCGGGACGGAGCCTACGAGCAGTACTTC
CDR3 protein: CASSLLRDGAYEQYF

J gene: TRBJ2-7
V gene: TRBV5-8
D gene: NA
clone size: NA
CDR3 DNA: TGTGCCAGCAGCTTGGGAACCGCGGCACCCTACGAGCAGTACTTC
CDR3 protein: CASSLGTAAPYEQYF

J gene: TRBJ2-7
V gene: TRBV6-5
D gene: TRBD2
clone size: NA
CDR3 DNA: TGTGCCAGCAGCGGGACTAGCGGATCCTACGAGCAGTACTTC
CDR3 protein: CASSGTSGSYEQYF

J gene: TRBJ2-1
V gene: TRBV28
D gene: TRBD1
clone size: few
CDR3 DNA: TGTGCCAGCAGTGGTGGGGACAGCTTAAATGAGCAGTTCTTC
CDR3 protein: CASSGGDSLNEQFF

J gene: TRBJ1-1
V gene: TRBV7-6
D gene: NA
clone size: NA
CDR3 DNA: TGTGCCAGCAGCCTGGGACGGGCGAACACTGAAGCTTTCTTT
CDR3 protein: CASSLGRANTEAFF

J gene: TRBJ2-7
V gene: TRBV19
D gene: NA
clone size: NA
CDR3 DNA: TGTGCCAGTAGTATAGCGAGGACGGACTACGAGCAGTACTTC
CDR3 protein: CASSIARTDYEQYF

J gene: TRBJ2-7
V gene: TRBV15
D gene: NA
clone size: once
CDR3 DNA: TGTGCCACCAGCAGAGATCGGACTGCGCAGTACTTC
CDR3 protein: CATSRDRTAQYF

J gene: TRBJ2-1
V gene: TRBV6-5
D gene: NA
clone size: NA
CDR3 DNA: TGTGCCAGCAGTTACTCCGGGAATGAGCAGTTCTTC
CDR3 protein: CASSYSGNEQFF

J gene: TRBJ2-1
V gene: TRBV5-1
D gene: NA
clone size: NA
CDR3 DNA: TGCGCCAGCAGCCTACCGCAGCGAAGCCTCTCCTACAATGAGCAGTTCTTC
CDR3 protein: CASSLPQRSLSYNEQFF

J gene: TRBJ2-7
V gene: TRBV4-3
D gene: TRBD2
clone size: NA
CDR3 DNA: TGCGCCAGCAGCCAATCGACTAGCGGGGGGGCCGCTCCCTACGAGCAGTACTTC
CDR3 protein: CASSQSTSGGAAPYEQYF

J gene: TRBJ2-3
V gene: TRBV29-1
D gene: NA
clone size: NA
CDR3 DNA: TGCAGCGTTGGTCAGCGGGCCGCGAATACGCAGTATTTT
CDR3 protein: CSVGQRAANTQYF

J gene: TRBJ2-5
V gene: TRBV14
D gene: NA
clone size: NA
CDR3 DNA: TGTGCCAGCAGCCAAGATTTGGGCGGGTCGCCGGGGGAGACCCAGTACTTC
CDR3 protein: CASSQDLGGSPGETQYF

J gene: TRBJ1-2
V gene: TRBV5-1
D gene: NA
clone size: NA
CDR3 DNA: TGCGCCAGCAGCTCTGCTGAGGGCGTAGGAGATGGCTACACCTTC
CDR3 protein: CASSSAEGVGDGYTF

J gene: TRBJ1-2
V gene: TRBV28
D gene: TRBD1
clone size: few
CDR3 DNA: TGTGCCAGCGAGGGACAGGCTAACTATGGCTACACCTTC
CDR3 protein: CASEGQANYGYTF

J gene: TRBJ2-1
V gene: TRBV4-3
D gene: NA
clone size: NA
CDR3 DNA: TGCGCCAGCAGCCAAGATGCCCTTACCCGGTACAATGAGCAGTTCTTC
CDR3 protein: CASSQDALTRYNEQFF

J gene: TRBJ1-5
V gene: TRBV28
D gene: TRBD1
clone size: NA
CDR3 DNA: TGTGCCAGCAGTAGTGGACAGGGAAGGCAGCCCCAGCATTTT
CDR3 protein: CASSSGQGRQPQHF

J gene: TRBJ1-2
V gene: TRBV25-1
D gene: NA
clone size: once
CDR3 DNA: TGTGCCAGCAGTGGGGACAACCTCTATGGCTACACCTTC
CDR3 protein: CASSGDNLYGYTF

J gene: TRBJ2-1
V gene: TRBV7-2
D gene: NA
clone size: NA
CDR3 DNA: TGTGCCAGCAGCCTGAACCCCCGTGGTGAGCAGTTCTTC
CDR3 protein: CASSLNPRGEQFF